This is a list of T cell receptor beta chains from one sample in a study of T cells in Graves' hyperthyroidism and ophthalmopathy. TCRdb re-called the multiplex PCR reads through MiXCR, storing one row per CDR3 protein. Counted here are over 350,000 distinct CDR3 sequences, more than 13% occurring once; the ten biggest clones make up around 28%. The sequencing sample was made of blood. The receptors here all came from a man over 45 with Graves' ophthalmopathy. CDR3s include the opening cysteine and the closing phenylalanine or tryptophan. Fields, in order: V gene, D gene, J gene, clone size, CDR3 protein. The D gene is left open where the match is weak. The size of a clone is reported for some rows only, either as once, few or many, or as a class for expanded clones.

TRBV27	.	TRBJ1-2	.	CASSSFEGGTNYGYTF
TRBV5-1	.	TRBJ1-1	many	CASSFGQMGTEAFF
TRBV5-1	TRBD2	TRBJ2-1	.	CASSRGTSGSSEQFF
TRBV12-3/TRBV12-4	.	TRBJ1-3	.	CASSFFGQSSGNTIYF
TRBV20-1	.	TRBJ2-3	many	CSATREALGADTQYF
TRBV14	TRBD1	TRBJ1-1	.	CASSQWGLGTGRTEAFF
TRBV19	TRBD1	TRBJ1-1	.	CASSRRTGANTEAFF
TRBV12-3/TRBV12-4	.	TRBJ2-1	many	CASRYNNEQFF
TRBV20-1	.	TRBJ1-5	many	CSASSGSNQPQHF
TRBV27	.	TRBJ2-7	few	CASSLSSGRTYEQYF
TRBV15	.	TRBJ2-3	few	CATSRDPIAGDTQYF
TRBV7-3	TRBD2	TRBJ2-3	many	CASSLASGGAEGDTQYF
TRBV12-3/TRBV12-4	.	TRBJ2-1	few	CASSTRAVYNEQFF
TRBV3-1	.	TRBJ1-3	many	CASSPLQGNTIYF
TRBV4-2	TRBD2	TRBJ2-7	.	CASSHNKLAGDISYEQYF
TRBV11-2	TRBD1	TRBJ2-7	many	CASSLTGGALEYEQYF